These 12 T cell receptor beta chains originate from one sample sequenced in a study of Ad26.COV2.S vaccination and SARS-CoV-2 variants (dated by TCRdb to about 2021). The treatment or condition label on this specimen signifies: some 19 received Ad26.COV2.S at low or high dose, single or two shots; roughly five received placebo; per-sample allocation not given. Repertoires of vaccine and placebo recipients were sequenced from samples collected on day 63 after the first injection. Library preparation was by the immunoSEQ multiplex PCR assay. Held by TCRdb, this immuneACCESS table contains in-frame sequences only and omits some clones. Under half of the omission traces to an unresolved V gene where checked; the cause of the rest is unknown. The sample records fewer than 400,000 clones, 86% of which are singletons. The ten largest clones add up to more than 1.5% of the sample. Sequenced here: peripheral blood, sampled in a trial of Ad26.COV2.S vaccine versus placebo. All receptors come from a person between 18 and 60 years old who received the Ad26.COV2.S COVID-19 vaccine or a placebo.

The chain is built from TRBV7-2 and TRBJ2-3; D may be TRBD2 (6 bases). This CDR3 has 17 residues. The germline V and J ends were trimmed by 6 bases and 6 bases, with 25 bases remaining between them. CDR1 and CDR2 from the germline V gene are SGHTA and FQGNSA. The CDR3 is CASSSDVSWRGWDTQYF. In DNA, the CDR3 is TGTGCCAGCAGTTCAGACGTTAGTTGGCGGGGTTGGGATACGCAGTATTTT.

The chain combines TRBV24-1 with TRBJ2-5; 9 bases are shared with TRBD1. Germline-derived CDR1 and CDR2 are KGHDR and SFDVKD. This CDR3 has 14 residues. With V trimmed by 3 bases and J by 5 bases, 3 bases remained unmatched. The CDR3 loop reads CATSDGDRVETQYF. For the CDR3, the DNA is TGTGCCACCAGTGATGGGGACAGGGTCGAGACCCAGTACTTC.

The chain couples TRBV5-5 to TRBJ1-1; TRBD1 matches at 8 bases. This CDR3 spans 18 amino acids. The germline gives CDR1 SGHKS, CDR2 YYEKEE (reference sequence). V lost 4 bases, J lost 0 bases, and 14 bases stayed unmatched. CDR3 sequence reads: CASSVDPGGGLMNTEAFF. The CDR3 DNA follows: TGTGCCAGCAGCGTCGATCCAGGGGGCGGGTTGATGAACACTGAAGCTTTCTTT.

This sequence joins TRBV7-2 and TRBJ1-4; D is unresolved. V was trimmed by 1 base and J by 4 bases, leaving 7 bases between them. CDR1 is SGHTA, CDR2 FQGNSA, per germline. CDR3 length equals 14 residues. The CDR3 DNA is TGTGCCAGCAGCTTAGGACGGTTTAATGAAAAACTGTTTTTT. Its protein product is CASSLGRFNEKLFF.

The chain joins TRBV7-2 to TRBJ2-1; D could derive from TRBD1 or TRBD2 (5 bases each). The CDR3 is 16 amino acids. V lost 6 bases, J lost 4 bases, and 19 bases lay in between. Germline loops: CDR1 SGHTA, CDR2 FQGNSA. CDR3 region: CASSRRMGTAYNEQFF. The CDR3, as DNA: TGTGCCAGCAGTCGAAGAATGGGGACGGCATACAATGAGCAGTTCTTC.

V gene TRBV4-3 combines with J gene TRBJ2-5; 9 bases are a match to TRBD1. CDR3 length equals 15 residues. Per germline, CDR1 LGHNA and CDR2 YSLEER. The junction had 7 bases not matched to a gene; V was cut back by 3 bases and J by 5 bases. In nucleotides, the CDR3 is TGCGCCAGCAGCCAGGACGGGACAGGGTGGGAGACCCAGTACTTC. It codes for CASSQDGTGWETQYF.

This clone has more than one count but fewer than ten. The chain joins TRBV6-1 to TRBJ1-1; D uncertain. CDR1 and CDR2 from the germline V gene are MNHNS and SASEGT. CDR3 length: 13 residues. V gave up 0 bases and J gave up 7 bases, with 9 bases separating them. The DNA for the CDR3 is TGTGCCAGCAGTGAAGCATGGAGGGATGAAGCTTTCTTT. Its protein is CASSEAWRDEAFF.

The CDR3 DNA is TGTGCCAGCAGTTATAGGCGGAACACTGAAGCTTTCTTT. Amino acids: CASSYRRNTEAFF. V gene TRBV6-2 or TRBV6-3 combines with J gene TRBJ1-1; D is uncertain. The CDR3 sequence is 13 residues long. V lost 3 bases to trimming and J lost 1 base, with 6 bases between them. CDR1 and CDR2 (germline): MNHEY, SVGEGT.

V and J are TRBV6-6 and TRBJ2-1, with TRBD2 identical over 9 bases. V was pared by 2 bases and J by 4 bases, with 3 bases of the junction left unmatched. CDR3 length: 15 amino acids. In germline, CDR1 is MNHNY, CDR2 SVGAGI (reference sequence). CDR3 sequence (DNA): TGTGCCAGCAGTTACGAGGCGGGGGGGTACAATGAGCAGTTCTTC. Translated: CASSYEAGGYNEQFF.

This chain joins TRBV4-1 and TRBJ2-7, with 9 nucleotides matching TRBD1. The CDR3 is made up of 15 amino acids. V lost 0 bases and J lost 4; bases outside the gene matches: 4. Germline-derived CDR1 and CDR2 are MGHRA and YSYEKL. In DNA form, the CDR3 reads TGCGCCAGCAGCCAAGATCGGGGACAGGGTTACGAGCAGTACTTC. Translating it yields CASSQDRGQGYEQYF.

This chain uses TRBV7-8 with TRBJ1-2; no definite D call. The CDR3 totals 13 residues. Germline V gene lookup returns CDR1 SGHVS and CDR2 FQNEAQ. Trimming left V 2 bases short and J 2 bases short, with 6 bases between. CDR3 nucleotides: TGTGCCAGCAGCTTAAGACGAAACTATGGCTACACCTTC. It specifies CASSLRRNYGYTF.

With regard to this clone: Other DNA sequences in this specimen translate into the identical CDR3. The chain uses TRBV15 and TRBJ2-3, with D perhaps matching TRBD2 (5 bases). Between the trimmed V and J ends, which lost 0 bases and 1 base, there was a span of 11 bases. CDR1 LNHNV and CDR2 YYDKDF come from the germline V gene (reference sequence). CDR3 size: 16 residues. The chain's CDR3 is CATSRDEGWGTDTQYF. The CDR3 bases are TGTGCCACCAGCAGAGATGAGGGCTGGGGCACAGATACGCAGTATTTT.